This T cell receptor (beta chain) derives from a study of T-cell memory formation after mild COVID-19. This clonotype has a handful of counts. TCRdb reprocessed the 5' RACE reads with MiXCR, giving one entry per CDR3 protein. Among about 350,000 distinct CDR3 sequences listed, over 13% were seen once. This clonotype originated in a man younger than 35 who had mild COVID-19 (a few samples of this study predate the infection). Cell type and time point are not known. The sample consisted of PBMCs or a T cell subset sorted from them (not recorded which).

CDR3 region: CASSERAREGSTQYF. The CDR3 DNA reads TGTGCCAGCAGTGAACGGGCGCGGGAAGGGTCTACGCAGTATTTT. This chain joins TRBV2 and TRBJ2-3; possibly TRBD2 for D (6 bases). In germline, CDR1 is SNHLY, CDR2 FYNNEI. The CDR3 loop spans 15 amino acids. Trimming took 2 bases from V and 8 from J, leaving 17 bases between them.